The clone carrying this T cell receptor beta chain was seen at least ten times. The length of the CDR3 is 17 residues. The V and J ends lost 5 bases and 1 base, in that order; junction bases with no gene match: 12. Germline assignment: CDR1 SGHVS and CDR2 FNYEAQ. This entry comes from a study of breast tumors, draining lymph nodes, adjacent tissues. Via MiXCR, TCRdb re-called the multiplex PCR reads, giving one row per CDR3 protein. Of over 60,000 distinct CDR3 sequences in the sample, less than 60% are singletons; the top ten hold about 19%. Source material: breast tumor tissue. The rearrangement links TRBV7-6 to TRBJ2-3; 7 nucleotides match TRBD2. The origin of this receptor is a female donor with breast cancer. Some clones in this sample may be carry-over from other donors' samples. CDR3: CASSGTDGEGGTDTQYF. The CDR3 bases are TGTGCCAGCAGCGGCACCGATGGGGAGGGAGGCACAGATACGCAGTATTTT.